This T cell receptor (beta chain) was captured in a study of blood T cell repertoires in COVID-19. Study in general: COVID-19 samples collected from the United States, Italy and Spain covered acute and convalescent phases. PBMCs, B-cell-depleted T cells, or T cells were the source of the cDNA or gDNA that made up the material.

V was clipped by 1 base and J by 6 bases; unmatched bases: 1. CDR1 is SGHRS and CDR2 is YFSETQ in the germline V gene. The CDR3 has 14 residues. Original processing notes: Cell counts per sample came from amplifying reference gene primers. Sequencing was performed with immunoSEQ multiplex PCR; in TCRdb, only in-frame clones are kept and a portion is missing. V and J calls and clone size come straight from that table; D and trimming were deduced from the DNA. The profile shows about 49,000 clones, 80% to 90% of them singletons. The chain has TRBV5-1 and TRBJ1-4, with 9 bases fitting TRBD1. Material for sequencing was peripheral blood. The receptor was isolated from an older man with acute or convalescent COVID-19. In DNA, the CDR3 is TGCGCCAGCAGCTTGACAGGGGGCGATGAAAAACTGTTTTTT. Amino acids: CASSLTGGDEKLFF.